The 4 T cell receptor beta chains given below trace back to one sample, sequenced in a study of blood T cell repertoires in COVID-19. Some clones are missing from TCRdb's copy, which holds only in-frame ones; the method was immunoSEQ multiplex PCR. This sample has 300,000 or so clones, with 80% to 90% found just once. The sample comprised PBMCs or T cells enriched from blood (not recorded which). The receptors originated from a woman under 30 who had recovered from COVID-19.

This clone appeared a single time. V is TRBV5-1 and J is TRBJ2-1, with 13 nucleotides matching TRBD2. V shed 4 bases, J shed 12 bases, and the junction held 10 bases outside the gene matches. Germline V gene data show CDR1 as SGHRS and CDR2 as YFSETQ. The CDR3 covers 15 residues. The DNA of the CDR3 is TGCGCCAGCAGCCCCACCGGGACTAGCGGGAAGGGGCAGTTCTTC. Translated, it gives CASSPTGTSGKGQFF. Full variable domain (outside the CDR3, taken from reference TRBV5-1 and TRBJ2-1): KAGVTQTPRYLIKTRGQQVTLSCSPISGHRSVSWYQQTPGQGLQFLFEYFSETQRNKGNFPGRFSGRQFSNSRSEMNVSTLELGDSALYLCASSPTGTSGKGQFFGPGTRLTVL.

This clone appeared a few times. The chain recombines TRBV28 with TRBJ2-7; the match to TRBD1 covers 7 bases. Germline CDR1 reads MDHEN; CDR2 reads SYDVKM. V shed 2 bases, J shed 4 bases, and the junction held 17 bases outside the gene matches. The CDR3 extends over 18 amino acids. The CDR3 here is CASSLGRTRDRKSYEQYF. Here the CDR3 DNA reads TGTGCCAGCAGTTTAGGACGGACCCGGGACAGAAAAAGTTACGAGCAGTACTTC.

This chain joins TRBV4-1 and TRBJ2-1, with D possibly TRBD2 on 5 matching bases. CDR1 is MGHRA, CDR2 YSYEKL, per germline. This CDR3 has 17 amino acids. Deletions cut 0 bases from V and 9 bases from J, with 21 bases between. The CDR3 DNA follows: TGCGCCAGCAGCCAAGATGTTCCGGGATGGAAGCGCGGTGAGCAGTTCTTC. This codes for CASSQDVPGWKRGEQFF.

The chain is built from TRBV6-1 and TRBJ2-3; 8 nucleotides agree with TRBD2. The CDR3 consists of 15 residues. Trimming took 2 bases from V and 5 from J; bases not matched to a gene: 6. The germline V gene encodes CDR1 MNHNS and CDR2 SASEGT. The CDR3 here is CASSETAGVVDTQYF. DNA for the CDR3: TGTGCCAGCAGTGAAACAGCGGGAGTTGTAGATACGCAGTATTTT.